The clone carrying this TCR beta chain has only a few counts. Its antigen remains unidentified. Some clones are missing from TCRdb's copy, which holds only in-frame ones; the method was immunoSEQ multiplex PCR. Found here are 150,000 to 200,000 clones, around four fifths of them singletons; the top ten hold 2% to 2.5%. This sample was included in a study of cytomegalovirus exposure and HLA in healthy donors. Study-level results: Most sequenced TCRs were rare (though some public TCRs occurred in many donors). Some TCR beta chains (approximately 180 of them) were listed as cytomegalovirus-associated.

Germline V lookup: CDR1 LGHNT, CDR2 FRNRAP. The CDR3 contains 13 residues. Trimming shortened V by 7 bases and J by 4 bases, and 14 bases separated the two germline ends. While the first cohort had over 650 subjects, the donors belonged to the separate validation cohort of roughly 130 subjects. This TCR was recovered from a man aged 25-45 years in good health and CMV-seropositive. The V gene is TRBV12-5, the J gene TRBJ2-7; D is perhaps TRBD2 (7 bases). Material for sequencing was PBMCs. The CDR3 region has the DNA TGTGCTAGTGCTCGGGGGGCACCGTACGAGCAGTACTTC. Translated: CASARGAPYEQYF.